Each of the 3 T cell receptor beta chains below was sequenced from the same sample in a study of T cells after somatic rescue of genetic block. Profiling relied on immunoSEQ multiplex PCR, and the TCRdb table lists in-frame clones only, not all of them. The sample carries 100,000 to 120,000 clones, around nine tenths recorded once. Sequencing input: peripheral blood mononuclear cells (PBMCs). Source of these receptors: a woman aged 18-29 years.

The rearrangement uses TRBV10-3 and TRBJ1-1, with TRBD1 matching 8 bases. The CDR3 is 16 residues long. V shed 7 bases and J 10 bases; nucleotides not matched to a gene: 20. Germline V CDR1 and CDR2: ENHRY, SYGVKD. The CDR3 sequence is CAIMVEGPGTGRVAFF. The CDR3 DNA sequence: TGTGCCATCATGGTCGAAGGGCCCGGGACAGGACGCGTAGCTTTCTTT.

The chain is built from TRBV19 and TRBJ2-2, with D unresolved. Per the germline V gene, CDR1 is LNHDA and CDR2 is SQIVND (reference sequence). CDR3 length: 13 residues. The V end was cut by 6 bases, the J end by 8 bases, with 13 bases between. Here the CDR3 DNA reads TGTGCCAGTAGGGACCCGATGAGAGGGGAGCTGTTTTTT. As protein: CASRDPMRGELFF.

J is TRBJ2-7 and V is TRBV5-1; possibly TRBD1 or TRBD2 for D (5 bases each). The CDR3 has 15 residues. Germline assignment: CDR1 SGHRS and CDR2 YFSETQ. V lost 4 bases to trimming and J lost 7 bases, with 21 bases between them. CDR3 region: CASSPPGHGSGEQYF. The CDR3 DNA is TGCGCCAGCAGCCCTCCCGGACACGGTTCGGGAGAGCAGTACTTC.